This is a list of T cell receptor beta chains from one sample in a study of CD8 T cells in Susac syndrome. TCRdb passed the immunoSEQ multiplex PCR reads through MiXCR, listing each CDR3 protein once. The sample shows approximately 190,000 distinct CDR3 sequences, around nine tenths of them seen only once. The sequenced material came from CD4+ T cells from PBMCs. These TCRs come from a human donor with Susac syndrome. Each CDR3 is given with its conserved first and last residue. D genes are given only for firm matches. Some rows have no size entry. The others give once, few or many, or a class for an expanded clone.

D gene	V gene	clone size	J gene	CDR3 DNA	CDR3 protein
-	TRBV5-4	-	TRBJ2-7	TGTGCCAGCAGCAAGGAGCCTACCTACGAGCAGTACTTC	CASSKEPTYEQYF
-	TRBV2	-	TRBJ1-1	TGTGCCACCAGTAGGTACGCTGAAGCTTTCTTT	CATSRYAEAFF
-	TRBV19	-	TRBJ2-3	TGTGCCAGTAAACAACAGGTCACAGATACGCAGTATTTT	CASKQQVTDTQYF
-	TRBV18	-	TRBJ2-3	TGTGCCAGCTCACGTTGGGGAACCACAGATACGCAGTATTTT	CASSRWGTTDTQYF
-	TRBV20-1	-	TRBJ1-2	TGCAGTGCTAGAGACTGGCAGGGCTATGGCTACACCTTC	CSARDWQGYGYTF
TRBD2	TRBV7-8	-	TRBJ2-3	TGTGCCAGCACCATCGTACTAGCGGGAGAGTTCGGGGATACGCAGTATTTT	CASTIVLAGEFGDTQYF
TRBD2	TRBV6-2/TRBV6-3	-	TRBJ2-7	TGTGCCAGCAGTTTCCCGACTAGCGGGCTATCCTACGAGCAGTACTTC	CASSFPTSGLSYEQYF
TRBD1	TRBV6-6	-	TRBJ2-7	TGTGCCAGCAGTTCTCGGGACAGGACGGCCCAGGGGTACTTC	CASSSRDRTAQGYF
TRBD1	TRBV20-1	-	TRBJ1-1	TGCAGTGCTAGAGGGGGGACAGGGATGGGTAGGGCTGAAGCTTTCTTT	CSARGGTGMGRAEAFF
-	TRBV20-1	-	TRBJ1-3	TGCAGTGCTGGGAGCCTCTCTGGAAACACCATATATTTT	CSAGSLSGNTIYF
TRBD1	TRBV5-4	once	TRBJ2-7	TGTGCCAGCAGCCAGGACAGGGTGAGCTCCTACGAGCAGTACTTC	CASSQDRVSSYEQYF
-	TRBV28	-	TRBJ2-7	TGTGCCAGCAGGGCAGGGGCTTCCGCGGGGGAGCAGTACTTC	CASRAGASAGEQYF
-	TRBV6-5	-	TRBJ1-1	TGTGCCAGCAGTTACTTACTGTCTCACAGCGCTGGCACTGAAGCTTTCTTT	CASSYLLSHSAGTEAFF
TRBD1	TRBV12-3/TRBV12-4	-	TRBJ2-7	TGTGCCAGCAGAACTTCCGGGACAGTTGGCGAGCAGTACTTC	CASRTSGTVGEQYF
-	TRBV20-1	-	TRBJ2-3	TGCAGTGCCCCTATTAGCACAGATACGCAGTATTTT	CSAPISTDTQYF
-	TRBV20-1	-	TRBJ2-2	TGCAGTGCTAGGCGGCCCACCGGGGAGCTGTTTTTT	CSARRPTGELFF
TRBD2	TRBV5-1	few	TRBJ2-3	TGCGCCAGCAGGAGCGGGGCCTACACAGATACGCAGTATTTT	CASRSGAYTDTQYF
-	TRBV12-3/TRBV12-4	-	TRBJ1-2	TGTGCCAGCAGTTTTCGTTATGGCTACACCTTC	CASSFRYGYTF
-	TRBV6-1	-	TRBJ2-1	TGTGCCAGCATTCATATGGCGGGATTCTACAATGAGCAGTTCTTC	CASIHMAGFYNEQFF
-	TRBV10-2	-	TRBJ2-7	TGCGCCAGCAGAAGGGACAACGAGCAGTACTTC	CASRRDNEQYF
-	TRBV11-2	-	TRBJ2-5	TGTGCCAGCAGCTTACTGGGGCGCGAAGAGACCCAGTACTTC	CASSLLGREETQYF
TRBD2	TRBV4-1	-	TRBJ2-5	TGCGCCAGCAGCCAGGGAGCGGGGGGATGGCAAGAGACCCAGTACTTC	CASSQGAGGWQETQYF
TRBD1	TRBV12-3/TRBV12-4	-	TRBJ1-1	TGTGCCAGCAGTTTAACCCAGGGGGCTAGGACTGAAGCTTTCTTT	CASSLTQGARTEAFF